This entry features one T cell receptor beta chain sequence. The data were obtained in a study of T cell changes during pregnancy in multiple sclerosis. Method: immunoSEQ multiplex PCR; TCRdb's copy keeps in-frame clones and lacks some. This sample has roughly 39,000 clones, with 90% found just once. This CDR3 has 19 amino acids. The receptor was isolated from a female donor in good health, enrolled as a control in a pregnancy study. This chain joins TRBV21-1 and TRBJ2-4; the tabulated D call, TRBD1, remains unverified against the DNA. TRBV21-1 is deemed a pseudogene. Material: CD4+ T cells from peripheral blood mononuclear cells, obtained in the first trimester of pregnancy. In nucleotides, the CDR3 is TGTGCCAGCAGCAAAGAAAACAGAATACACAGCATAGCCAAAAACATTCAGTACTTC. It specifies CASSKENRIHSIAKNIQYF.